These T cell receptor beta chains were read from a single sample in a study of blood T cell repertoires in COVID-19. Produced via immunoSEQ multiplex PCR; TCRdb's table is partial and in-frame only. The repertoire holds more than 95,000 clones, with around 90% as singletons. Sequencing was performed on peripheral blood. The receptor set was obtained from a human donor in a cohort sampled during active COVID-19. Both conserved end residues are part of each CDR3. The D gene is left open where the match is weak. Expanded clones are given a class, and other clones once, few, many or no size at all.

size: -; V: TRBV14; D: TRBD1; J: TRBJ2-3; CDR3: CASIRQGAKYSTDTQYF; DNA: TGTGCCAGCATCCGACAGGGGGCCAAATATAGCACAGATACGCAGTATTTT
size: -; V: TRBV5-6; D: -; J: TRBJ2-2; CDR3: CASSGGVPLGELFF; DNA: TGTGCCAGCAGTGGAGGGGTTCCCCTCGGGGAGCTGTTTTTT
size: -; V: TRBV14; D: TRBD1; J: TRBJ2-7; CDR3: CASSLRQGAQVGQYF; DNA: TGTGCCAGCAGCCTCAGACAGGGCGCCCAGGTGGGGCAGTACTTC
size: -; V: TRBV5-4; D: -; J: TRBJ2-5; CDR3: CASSPGSQETQYF; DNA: TGTGCCAGCTCCCCAGGCAGTCAAGAGACCCAGTACTTC
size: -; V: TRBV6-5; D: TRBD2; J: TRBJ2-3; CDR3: CASTSLAGITDTQYF; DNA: TGTGCCAGCACCTCTCTAGCGGGGATCACAGATACGCAGTATTTT
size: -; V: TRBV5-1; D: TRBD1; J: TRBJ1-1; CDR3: CASSLAPGQGLEAFF; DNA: TGCGCCAGCAGCTTGGCCCCGGGACAGGGTCTTGAAGCTTTCTTT
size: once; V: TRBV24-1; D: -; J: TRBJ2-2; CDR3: CATRASGGNGELFF; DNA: TGTGCCACCAGGGCCTCCGGGGGTAACGGGGAGCTGTTTTTT
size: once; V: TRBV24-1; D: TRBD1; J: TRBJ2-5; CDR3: CATSPDRVQETQYF; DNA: TGTGCCACCAGTCCCGACAGGGTCCAAGAGACCCAGTACTTC
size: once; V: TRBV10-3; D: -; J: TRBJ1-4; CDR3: CAISSAGVEKLFF; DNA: TGTGCCATCAGTTCAGCAGGGGTTGAAAAACTGTTTTTT
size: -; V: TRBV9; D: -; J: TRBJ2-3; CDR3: CASSVTGDTDTQYF; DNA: TGTGCCAGCAGCGTAACTGGAGACACAGATACGCAGTATTTT
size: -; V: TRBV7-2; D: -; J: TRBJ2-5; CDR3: CASSFSGRGETQYF; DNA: TGTGCCAGCAGCTTCTCCGGACGAGGGGAGACCCAGTACTTC
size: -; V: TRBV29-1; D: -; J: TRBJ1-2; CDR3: CSVGGTSPYGYTF; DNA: TGCAGCGTTGGCGGGACTTCTCCATATGGCTACACCTTC
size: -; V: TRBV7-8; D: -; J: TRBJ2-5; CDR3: CASSFQGGKETQYF; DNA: TGTGCCAGCAGCTTTCAAGGAGGTAAAGAGACCCAGTACTTC
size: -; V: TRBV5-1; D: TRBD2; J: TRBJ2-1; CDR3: CASSLQDLAGEKNEQFF; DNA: TGCGCCAGCAGCTTGCAGGATCTAGCGGGAGAAAAGAATGAGCAGTTCTTC
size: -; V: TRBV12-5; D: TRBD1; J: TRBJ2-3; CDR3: CASGRDSLTDTQYF; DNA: TGTGCTAGTGGCCGGGACAGCCTCACAGATACGCAGTATTTT
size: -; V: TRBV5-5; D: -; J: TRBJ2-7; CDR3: CASSQWTVSYEQYF; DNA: TGTGCCAGCAGCCAGTGGACAGTCTCCTACGAGCAGTACTTC
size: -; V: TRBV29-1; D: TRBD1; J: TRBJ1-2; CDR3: CSVAPTGDYGYTF; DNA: TGCAGCGTAGCCCCGACAGGGGACTATGGCTACACCTTC
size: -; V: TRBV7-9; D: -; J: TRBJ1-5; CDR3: CASSPGRSSNQPQHF; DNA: TGTGCCAGCAGCCCCGGCAGGTCGAGCAATCAGCCCCAGCATTTT
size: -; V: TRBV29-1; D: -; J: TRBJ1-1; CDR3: CSVLRDTNTEAFF; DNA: TGCAGCGTTCTACGGGACACCAACACTGAAGCTTTCTTT
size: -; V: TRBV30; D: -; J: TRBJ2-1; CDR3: CAWTPGRGPYNEQFF; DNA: TGTGCCTGGACCCCGGGGCGGGGGCCTTACAATGAGCAGTTCTTC
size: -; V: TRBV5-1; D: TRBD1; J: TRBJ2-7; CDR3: CASSSGQASYEQYF; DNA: TGCGCCAGCAGCTCGGGACAGGCGTCCTACGAGCAGTACTTC